Below are 19 T cell receptor beta chains sequenced from a single sample in a study of sequential checkpoint blockade in melanoma. TCRdb's copy holds only in-frame clones and misses some; the assay was immunoSEQ multiplex PCR. The sample includes more than 15,000 clones, about two thirds of them seen just once. Stated treatment: randomized to nivolumab then ipilimumab (arm A) or the reverse (arm B). Sequencing used CD8+ T cells sorted from blood (inferred from file names), obtained from a patient given nivolumab and ipilimumab in sequence. Receptor source: a human donor with melanoma.

V usage is TRBV19 and J usage is TRBJ2-1, with a tentative D call TRBD1 (5 bases). The CDR3 runs 14 residues. Germline loops: CDR1 LNHDA, CDR2 SQIVND (reference sequence). The V gene lost 6 bases and the J gene lost 0 bases, with 9 bases spanning the gap. CDR3 loop: CASRAQGSYNEQFF. The CDR3 coding sequence is TGTGCCAGTAGAGCGCAGGGCTCCTACAATGAGCAGTTCTTC.

The chain employs TRBV9 and TRBJ2-6; 7 bases fit TRBD1. Unmatched junction bases numbered 7, after V lost 7 bases and J lost 3 bases. This CDR3 is built from 15 residues. CDR1 is SGDLS and CDR2 is YYNGEE in the germline V gene. CDR3 region: CASRDSLGGANVLTF. In DNA form, the CDR3 reads TGTGCCAGCCGGGACAGTCTAGGTGGGGCCAACGTCCTGACTTTC.

J is TRBJ1-1 and V is TRBV7-9, with D possibly being TRBD1 (5 bases). The CDR3 spans 16 residues. CDR1 SEHNR and CDR2 FQNEAQ come from the germline V gene (reference sequence). The V end was cut by 5 bases, the J end by 7 bases, with 23 bases between. The chain's CDR3 is CASSPRGDRSIGEAFF. The CDR3 DNA sequence: TGTGCCAGCAGCCCACGTGGTGACAGAAGCATAGGTGAAGCTTTCTTT. The full variable domain, completed using reference TRBV7-9 and TRBJ1-1, is DTGVSQNPRHKITKRGQNVTFRCDPISEHNRLYWYRQTLGQGPEFLTYFQNEAQLEKSRLLSDRFSAERPKGSFSTLEIQRTEQGDSAMYLCASSPRGDRSIGEAFFGQGTRLTVV.

This clone was detected once. The chain combines TRBV10-1 with TRBJ2-1, with TRBD1 as a possible D gene (6 bases). CDR1 and CDR2 (germline): WNHNN, SYGVQD (reference sequence). This CDR3 is 15 amino acids long. Trimming removed 1 base at V and 5 bases at J, with 12 bases between. The CDR3: CASSELQGLDNEQFF. The CDR3 region has the DNA TGCGCCAGCAGTGAGTTACAGGGCCTTGACAATGAGCAGTTCTTC.

This clone was found once. The gene calls are TRBV28 and TRBJ1-1; possibly TRBD1 for D (5 bases). This CDR3 contains 14 residues. The germline V gene has CDR1 MDHEN and CDR2 SYDVKM. V was clipped by 2 bases and J by 5 bases, with 12 bases between them. The CDR3 reads CASSLTTVRTEAFF. CDR3 DNA: TGTGCCAGCAGTTTAACGACAGTGCGAACTGAAGCTTTCTTT.

The rearrangement links TRBV19 to TRBJ2-2; D uncertain. The V gene lost 7 bases and the J gene lost 5 bases, with 5 bases spanning the gap. Germline CDR1 and CDR2: LNHDA and SQIVND (reference sequence). CDR3 length: 11 amino acids. The CDR3 sequence is CASTITGELFF. The CDR3 nucleotides are TGTGCCAGTACCATTACCGGGGAGCTGTTTTTT.

The rearrangement links TRBV29-1 to TRBJ2-7; TRBD2 matches at 9 bases. The length of the CDR3 is 14 residues. Germline CDR1 is SQVTM and CDR2 is ANQGSEA. The V segment lost 6 bases and the J segment 3 bases; nucleotides outside the gene matches: 9. The CDR3 spells CSVLDGAGGYEQYF. DNA of the CDR3: TGCAGCGTCCTAGACGGAGCGGGGGGCTACGAGCAGTACTTC.

This sequence joins TRBV5-6 and TRBJ2-1; 7 bases fit TRBD2. The CDR3 length is 15 residues. The V segment lost 4 bases and the J segment 5 bases; nucleotides outside the gene matches: 9. From germline, CDR1 is SGHDT and CDR2 YYEEEE. The DNA of the CDR3 is TGTGCCAGCAGCAAAAGACCTAGCGGCAACAATGAGCAGTTCTTC. Translation: CASSKRPSGNNEQFF.

This chain links TRBV28 with TRBJ2-5; a possible D gene is TRBD2 (6 bases). Germline V CDR1 and CDR2: MDHEN, SYDVKM. The CDR3 runs 15 residues. Between the trimmed V and J ends, which lost 2 bases and 3 bases, there was a span of 13 bases. This CDR3 reads CASSLERREKETQYF. The CDR3 DNA is TGTGCCAGCAGTTTAGAGAGGCGGGAAAAAGAGACCCAGTACTTC.

This chain uses TRBV5-5 with TRBJ2-1; D possibly corresponds to TRBD2 (5 bases). The CDR3 totals 13 residues. CDR1 and CDR2 (germline): SGHKS, YYEKEE (reference sequence). Trimming removed 3 bases from V and 7 bases from J, with 11 bases in between. DNA for the CDR3: TGTGCCAGCAGCTCTCTCCCGGGGAATGAGCAGTTCTTC. This gives the protein CASSSLPGNEQFF.

The chain has TRBV18 and TRBJ2-7, with TRBD1 matching 7 bases. Germline lookup yields CDR1 KGHSH and CDR2 LQKENI. This CDR3 is built from 14 residues. The J segment lost 5 bases and the V segment lost 5 bases, leaving 9 bases of the junction unmatched. The CDR3 region is CASSFSDRFHEQYF. The DNA for the CDR3 is TGTGCCAGCTCATTTTCGGACAGGTTCCACGAGCAGTACTTC. Variable domain in full (rest from reference TRBV18 and TRBJ2-7): NAGVMQNPRHLVRRRGQEARLRCSPMKGHSHVYWYRQLPEEGLKFMVYLQKENIIDESGMPKERFSAEFPKEGPSILRIQQVVRGDSAAYFCASSFSDRFHEQYFGPGTRLTVT.

The rearrangement joins TRBV7-2 to TRBJ2-7; 15 bases line up with TRBD2. The V and J ends lost 5 bases and 4 bases, in that order; junction bases with no gene match: 9. This CDR3 region has 17 residues. CDR1 and CDR2 from the germline V gene are SGHTA and FQGNSA. The CDR3 DNA is TGTGCCAGCAGCGGGTGGACTAGCGGGAGGGCCCCTTACGAGCAGTACTTC. This gives the protein CASSGWTSGRAPYEQYF.

The chain carries TRBV5-6 and TRBJ2-1, with 14 bases matching TRBD2. CDR1 and CDR2 from the germline V gene are SGHDT and YYEEEE. The V segment lost 3 bases and the J segment 4 bases; nucleotides outside the gene matches: 0. The length of the CDR3 is 15 residues. The chain's CDR3 is CASSWTSGGYNEQFF. Here the CDR3 DNA reads TGTGCCAGCAGCTGGACTAGCGGGGGGTACAATGAGCAGTTCTTC.

This chain links TRBV27 with TRBJ1-4; a possible D gene is TRBD1 (5 bases). V was pared by 11 bases and J by 0 bases, with 19 bases between. Per germline, CDR1 MNHEY and CDR2 SMNVEV (reference sequence). The CDR3 is 16 amino acids. The CDR3 nucleotides are TGTGCCGCAGCGGGGGGACCTATAACAACTAATGAAAAACTGTTTTTT. It specifies CAAAGGPITTNEKLFF.

This clone rates as large. The J gene is TRBJ2-6, the V gene TRBV10-3; the D gene is possibly TRBD1 (6 bases). The length of the CDR3 is 16 residues. Trimming shortened V by 3 bases and J by 1 base, and 10 bases separated the two germline ends. Per germline, CDR1 ENHRY and CDR2 SYGVKD. CDR3 in amino acids: CAISDSGTSGANVLTF. The CDR3 DNA is TGTGCCATCAGTGATTCGGGGACATCTGGGGCCAACGTCCTGACTTTC.

The rearrangement links TRBV5-4 to TRBJ2-7, with TRBD1 matching 7 bases. The V gene end was trimmed by 2 bases and the J gene end by 0 bases; junction bases not matched to a gene: 8. The CDR3 has 16 amino acids. Germline CDR1 reads SGHNT; CDR2 reads YYREEE (reference sequence). The CDR3 here is CASSFIGTASSYEQYF. The CDR3 DNA is TGTGCCAGCAGCTTCATTGGGACAGCAAGCTCCTACGAGCAGTACTTC.

The rearrangement joins TRBV19 to TRBJ1-6, with 7 bases fitting TRBD1. The length of the CDR3 is 16 residues. CDR1 LNHDA and CDR2 SQIVND come from the germline V gene (reference sequence). J lost 7 bases, V lost 3 bases, and 9 bases had no gene match. The CDR3 DNA sequence: TGTGCCAGTAGTATGGGTGGAGGGGGCCTCAATTCACCCCTCCACTTT. Translating it yields CASSMGGGGLNSPLHF.

The chain carries TRBV2 and TRBJ2-7, with TRBD1 as a possible D gene (6 bases). CDR1 is SNHLY, CDR2 FYNNEI, per germline. This CDR3 is 16 amino acids long. Trimming cost V 6 bases and J 0 bases, with 18 bases left between them. CDR3 in DNA: TGTGCCAGCAGCGACCCAGTGGAGGACAGCTCCTACGAGCAGTACTTC. This encodes CASSDPVEDSSYEQYF.

This chain uses TRBV5-5 with TRBJ1-2; possible D gene TRBD1, 5 bases. The CDR3 contains 16 residues. V lost 3 bases and J 13 bases, leaving 28 bases between the germline ends. Germline loops: CDR1 SGHKS, CDR2 YYEKEE (reference sequence). CDR3 nucleotide sequence: TGTGCCAGCAGCTCCCCGGGCAGCCCACCGTCGGGGGAAGGCACCTTC. Encoded protein: CASSSPGSPPSGEGTF.